These T cell receptor beta chains were read from a single sample in a study of OX40 agonist ivuxolimab in advanced cancers. TCRdb keeps only in-frame clones here, not all; method: immunoSEQ multiplex PCR. This sample has about 77,000 clones, with 65% to 90% found just once. The starting material was CD4+ or CD8+ T cells sorted from blood, obtained in a trial of the OX40 agonist ivuxolimab. These receptors came from an adult with an advanced solid tumor such as melanoma, head and neck, liver or kidney cancer. Each CDR3 is given with its conserved first and last residue. The D gene is left open where the match is weak. A row's size may be missing; if present it is once, few, many or a size class.

j_call d_call clone_size v_call cdr3_aa cdr3_nt
TRBJ2-7 TRBD1 once TRBV19 CASSIDPGDRGYEQYF TGTGCCAGTAGTATAGATCCGGGGGACAGGGGATACGAGCAGTACTTC
TRBJ2-7 TRBD2 NA TRBV6-1 CASSEYASGGYEQYF TGTGCCAGCAGTGAATACGCTAGCGGGGGCTACGAGCAGTACTTC
TRBJ2-5 NA NA TRBV5-1 CASSLGTALGEAQYF TGCGCCAGCAGCTTGGGGACAGCCCTGGGGGAGGCCCAGTACTTC
TRBJ1-5 NA NA TRBV19 CASSPGTNQPQHF TGTGCCAGTAGTCCCGGGACAAATCAGCCCCAGCATTTT
TRBJ1-1 NA few TRBV4-1 CASSLRALNTEAFF TGCGCCAGCAGCCTTCGCGCCCTGAACACTGAAGCTTTCTTT
TRBJ1-5 NA NA TRBV6-5 CASSYFGGAQPQHF TGTGCCAGCAGTTACTTCGGGGGGGCTCAGCCCCAGCATTTT
TRBJ2-1 TRBD2 NA TRBV9 CASSQTSGDYNEQFF TGTGCCAGCAGCCAAACTAGCGGGGATTACAATGAGCAGTTCTTC
TRBJ1-1 TRBD1 NA TRBV18 CASSPLRGLDTEAFF TGTGCCAGCTCACCACTCAGGGGGCTTGATACTGAAGCTTTCTTT
TRBJ1-2 TRBD1 NA TRBV5-4 CASSLYSGQNYGWAF TGTGCCAGCAGCCTATACTCGGGACAGAACTATGGCTGGGCCTTC
TRBJ2-2 NA NA TRBV18 CASSPGQINTGELFF TGTGCCAGCTCACCAGGTCAGATAAACACCGGGGAGCTGTTTTTT
TRBJ2-1 NA NA TRBV18 CASSPNWGQGEQFF TGTGCCAGCTCACCAAATTGGGGGCAGGGTGAGCAGTTCTTC
TRBJ2-5 TRBD1 few TRBV5-6 CASRRTGGETQYF TGTGCCAGCAGGCGCACAGGGGGAGAGACCCAGTACTTC
TRBJ1-5 NA NA TRBV19 CASSSISGAVGQPQHF TGTGCCAGTAGTTCCATTTCCGGGGCGGTGGGTCAGCCCCAGCATTTT
TRBJ1-2 NA NA TRBV7-2 CASSPLPDGGYTF TGTGCCAGCAGCCCCCTGCCGGATGGTGGCTACACCTTC
TRBJ1-2 TRBD1 NA TRBV29-1 CSVEGTGSVGGYTF TGCAGCGTTGAAGGGACAGGGTCCGTGGGGGGCTACACCTTC
TRBJ1-2 TRBD1 NA TRBV18 CASSPGTGSNYGYTF TGTGCCAGCTCTCCAGGGACAGGCTCTAACTATGGCTACACCTTC
TRBJ2-3 NA NA TRBV29-1 CSVGPQGADTQYF TGCAGCGTTGGGCCCCAAGGGGCAGATACGCAGTATTTT
TRBJ2-2 TRBD2 NA TRBV9 CASSVVAGGTGELFF TGTGCCAGCAGCGTGGTAGCGGGGGGAACCGGGGAGCTGTTTTTT
TRBJ1-1 TRBD1 NA TRBV7-2 CASSLFGTGPMNTEAFF TGTGCCAGCAGCCTCTTTGGGACAGGCCCCATGAACACTGAAGCTTTCTTT
TRBJ1-1 TRBD1 few TRBV6-6 CASSSGQRSTEAFF TGTGCCAGCAGTTCGGGACAGCGATCCACTGAAGCTTTCTTT
TRBJ1-2 NA NA TRBV2 CASSGGAYGYTF TGTGCCAGCAGTGGCGGAGCCTATGGCTACACCTTC
TRBJ2-1 NA once TRBV7-2 CASSQPTGLNEQFF TGTGCCAGCAGCCAGCCGACAGGCCTCAATGAGCAGTTCTTC
TRBJ1-5 NA NA TRBV29-1 CSVDGRGGQPQHF TGCAGCGTTGATGGCAGGGGAGGTCAGCCCCAGCATTTT
TRBJ1-1 TRBD1 NA TRBV5-4 CASSSRQGANTEAFF TGTGCCAGCAGCTCACGACAGGGGGCGAACACTGAAGCTTTCTTT
TRBJ1-1 NA NA TRBV7-9 CASSLPVNTEAFF TGTGCCAGCAGCTTGCCAGTAAACACTGAAGCTTTCTTT
TRBJ2-1 NA NA TRBV7-2 CASSRSVGQDNEQFF TGTGCCAGCAGCCGGAGTGTGGGACAAGACAATGAGCAGTTCTTC
TRBJ2-7 NA NA TRBV28 CATSKAFRGYEQYF TGTGCCACCAGCAAGGCTTTCCGGGGGTACGAGCAGTACTTC
TRBJ2-3 NA NA TRBV7-2 CASSLGVDTQYF TGTGCCAGCAGCTTAGGTGTAGATACGCAGTATTTT
TRBJ2-2 NA NA TRBV5-4 CASSLTVTGELFF TGTGCCAGCAGCTTGACAGTCACCGGGGAGCTGTTTTTT
TRBJ2-2 TRBD2 NA TRBV7-2 CASSSSPGGIIPNTGELFF TGTGCCAGCAGCTCGTCCCCGGGGGGGATCATACCGAACACCGGGGAGCTGTTTTTT
TRBJ1-2 NA NA TRBV5-4 CASSSAPGANYGYTF TGTGCCAGCAGCTCGGCTCCGGGAGCTAACTATGGCTACACCTTC
TRBJ1-1 TRBD1 NA TRBV5-4 CASRPGQGALNTEAFF TGTGCCAGCAGACCAGGACAGGGGGCATTGAACACTGAAGCTTTCTTT
TRBJ2-1 TRBD2 NA TRBV29-1 CSARTSGVGPQFF TGCAGCGCTCGGACTAGCGGGGTCGGCCCGCAGTTCTTC
TRBJ2-3 TRBD2 NA TRBV30 CAWTTGGADTQYF TGTGCCTGGACGACGGGGGGGGCAGATACGCAGTATTTT
TRBJ2-2 TRBD1 NA TRBV5-4 CASRSGQGGTGELFF TGTGCCAGCAGGTCGGGACAGGGCGGGACCGGGGAGCTGTTTTTT
TRBJ2-6 NA NA TRBV7-2 CASSLQVGSGANVLTF TGTGCCAGCAGCTTACAGGTGGGCTCTGGGGCCAACGTCCTGACTTTC
TRBJ1-5 NA NA TRBV7-9 CASSHDGPNQPQHF TGTGCCAGCAGCCATGACGGACCCAATCAGCCCCAGCATTTT
TRBJ2-7 NA NA TRBV27 CASIQQAYEQYF TGTGCCAGCATCCAACAGGCATACGAGCAGTACTTC
TRBJ2-3 NA NA TRBV7-9 CASSLEVGGDTQYF TGTGCCAGCAGCTTAGAGGTCGGGGGAGATACGCAGTATTTT
TRBJ2-3 TRBD2 NA TRBV7-3 CASSISGGMGTDTQYF TGTGCCAGCAGCATTAGCGGGGGGATGGGAACAGATACGCAGTATTTT
TRBJ2-7 NA NA TRBV5-4 CASSLKGASYEQYF TGTGCCAGCAGCTTGAAAGGGGCTTCCTACGAGCAGTACTTC
TRBJ1-2 TRBD1 NA TRBV18 CASSPGQGASNYGYTF TGTGCCAGCTCACCGGGACAGGGGGCATCTAACTATGGCTACACCTTC
TRBJ2-1 TRBD2 NA TRBV10-3 CATLAGGQGEQFF TGTGCCACCTTAGCGGGGGGGCAGGGTGAGCAGTTCTTC
TRBJ2-3 TRBD2 NA TRBV6-5 CASSLAGWTDTQYF TGTGCCAGCAGTCTAGCGGGGTGGACAGATACGCAGTATTTT
TRBJ1-2 NA NA TRBV6-6 CASSIPGVFNYGYTF TGTGCCAGCAGTATCCCAGGGGTATTTAACTATGGCTACACCTTC
TRBJ2-7 NA few TRBV7-6 CASSLSRGPYEQYF TGTGCCAGCAGCTTATCCAGGGGCCCCTACGAGCAGTACTTC
TRBJ1-1 TRBD1 NA TRBV11-2 CASSFGQGASEAFF TGTGCCAGCAGCTTCGGACAGGGGGCCTCTGAAGCTTTCTTT
TRBJ1-2 NA NA TRBV5-5 CASSPSSNYGYTF TGTGCCAGCAGCCCAAGTTCAAACTATGGCTACACCTTC
TRBJ2-5 NA NA TRBV7-6 CASSLTQETQYF TGTGCCAGCAGCCTAACCCAAGAGACCCAGTACTTC
TRBJ1-2 NA NA TRBV19 CASSQSGGARGYTF TGTGCCAGTAGCCAGTCGGGGGGGGCGCGAGGCTACACCTTC
TRBJ2-2 NA NA TRBV23-1 CASSQFRSGRRKGNTGELFF TGCGCCAGCAGTCAATTCAGGTCGGGGAGGAGAAAGGGTAACACCGGGGAGCTGTTTTTT
TRBJ2-3 NA NA TRBV30 CAWSVPAGADTQYF TGTGCCTGGAGTGTACCGGCAGGGGCAGATACGCAGTATTTT
TRBJ2-3 TRBD2 NA TRBV9 CASSVTSGGPYTQYF TGTGCCAGCAGCGTAACTAGCGGGGGGCCCTATACGCAGTATTTT
TRBJ1-1 NA NA TRBV7-2 CASSLAGGLANTEAFF TGTGCCAGCAGCTTAGCGGGGGGGTTAGCGAACACTGAAGCTTTCTTT
TRBJ1-2 NA NA TRBV4-2 CASSRGGTSYGYTF TGTGCCAGCAGCCGTGGGGGAACTTCCTATGGCTACACCTTC